This record looks at one T cell receptor beta chain sequence and its context. No antigen is known for it. CDR3 size: 16 residues. The germline V gene encodes CDR1 MDHEN and CDR2 SYDVKM. V dropped 4 bases and J dropped 0 bases, with 15 bases sitting between them. The data originate from a study of shared clonotypes between healthy human individuals. General observations from the study: Only blood was sampled; tissue repertoires likely differ. Shared clonotypes: about 5.3% naive CD4, roughly 4% naive CD8, over 2% memory CD4, about 0.41% memory CD8. Non-shared clonotypes had lower generation probabilities than those shared by all four donors.

Profiling relied on immunoSEQ multiplex PCR, and the TCRdb table lists in-frame clones only, not all of them. The table has about 1.1 million clones, 60% to 80% seen once. The sample comprised memory CD4+ T cells from PBMCs. The sample's subset: CD45RA-negative fraction. The receptor was isolated from a young man in good health. Some clones in this sample may be carry-over from other donors' samples. The chain uses TRBV28 and TRBJ1-1; D remains ambiguous. The CDR3 region is CASSSPRGFMNTEAFF. Written as DNA, the CDR3 is TGTGCCAGCAGTTCACCCCGCGGTTTTATGAACACTGAAGCTTTCTTT.